This T cell receptor beta chain was identified in a study of beta chain features in type 1 diabetes. A note on this clone: No antigen is known for it.

Findings of the study overall: PCR, the amplification step, might favor shorter templates, equally in patients and controls. When Type 1 diabetes patients were examined, their TCRB CDR3s proved moderately but significantly shorter in all four CD4+ subsets.

Expressed TCRB transcripts were sequenced because the entire RNA isolate underwent reverse transcription. TCRdb's table, derived via immunoSEQ multiplex PCR, lists solely in-frame clones and lacks some. The sample has roughly 140,000 clones; 11% are singletons. CDR1 is ENHRY, CDR2 SYGVKD, per germline. V shed 9 bases and J shed 0 bases, with 6 bases lying between them. The CDR3 runs 11 residues. This TCR came from a man aged 18 to 30 in good health. The sample was central memory CD4+ T cells from blood. The genes are TRBV10-3 and TRBJ2-7, with D unresolved. The CDR3 spells CAIGDSYEQYF. DNA of the CDR3: TGTGCCATTGGTGACTCCTACGAGCAGTACTTC.